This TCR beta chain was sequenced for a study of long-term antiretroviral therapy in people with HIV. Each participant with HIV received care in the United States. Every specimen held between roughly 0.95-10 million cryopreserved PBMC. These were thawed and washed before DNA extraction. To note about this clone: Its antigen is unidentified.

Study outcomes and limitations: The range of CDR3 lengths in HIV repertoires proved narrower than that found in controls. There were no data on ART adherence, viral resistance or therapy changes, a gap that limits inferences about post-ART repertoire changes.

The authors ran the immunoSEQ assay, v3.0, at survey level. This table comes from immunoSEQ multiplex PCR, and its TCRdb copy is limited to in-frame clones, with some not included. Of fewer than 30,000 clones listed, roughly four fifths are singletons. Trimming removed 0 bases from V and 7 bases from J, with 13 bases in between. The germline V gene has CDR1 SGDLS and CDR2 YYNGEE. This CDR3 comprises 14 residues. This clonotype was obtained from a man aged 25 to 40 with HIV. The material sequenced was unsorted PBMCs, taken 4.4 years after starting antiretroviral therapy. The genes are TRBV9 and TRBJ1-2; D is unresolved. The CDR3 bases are TGTGCCAGCAGCGTAGCTGTAAAACACGGTGGCTACACCTTC. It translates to CASSVAVKHGGYTF.